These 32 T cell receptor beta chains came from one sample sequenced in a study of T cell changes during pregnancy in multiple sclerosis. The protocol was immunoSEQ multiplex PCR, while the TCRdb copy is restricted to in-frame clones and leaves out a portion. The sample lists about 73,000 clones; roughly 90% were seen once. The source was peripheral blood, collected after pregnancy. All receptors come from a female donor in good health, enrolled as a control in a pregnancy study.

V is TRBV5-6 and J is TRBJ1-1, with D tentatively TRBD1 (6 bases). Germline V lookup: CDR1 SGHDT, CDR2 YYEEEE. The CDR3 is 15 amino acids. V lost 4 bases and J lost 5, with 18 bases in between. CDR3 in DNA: TGTGCCAGCAGCGGTAAGGGGGGGGCTTGGACTGAAGCTTTCTTT. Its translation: CASSGKGGAWTEAFF.

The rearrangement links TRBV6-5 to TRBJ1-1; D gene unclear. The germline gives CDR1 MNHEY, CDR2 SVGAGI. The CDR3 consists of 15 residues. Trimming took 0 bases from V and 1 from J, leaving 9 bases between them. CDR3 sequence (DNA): TGTGCCAGCAGTTACTCCGGGGTGCAGAACACTGAAGCTTTCTTT. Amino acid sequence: CASSYSGVQNTEAFF.

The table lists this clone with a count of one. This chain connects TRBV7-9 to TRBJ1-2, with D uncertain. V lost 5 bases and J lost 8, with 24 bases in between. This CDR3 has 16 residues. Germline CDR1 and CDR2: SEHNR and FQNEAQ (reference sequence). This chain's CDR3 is CASSPGGEPWDWGYTF. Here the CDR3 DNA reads TGTGCCAGCAGCCCCGGCGGGGAACCCTGGGATTGGGGCTACACCTTC. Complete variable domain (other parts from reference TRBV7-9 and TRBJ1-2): DTGVSQNPRHKITKRGQNVTFRCDPISEHNRLYWYRQTLGQGPEFLTYFQNEAQLEKSRLLSDRFSAERPKGSFSTLEIQRTEQGDSAMYLCASSPGGEPWDWGYTFGSGTRLTVV.

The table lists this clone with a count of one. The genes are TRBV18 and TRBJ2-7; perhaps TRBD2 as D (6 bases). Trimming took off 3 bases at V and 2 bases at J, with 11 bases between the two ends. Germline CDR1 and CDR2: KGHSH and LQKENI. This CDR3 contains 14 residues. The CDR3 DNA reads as TGTGCCAGCTCACCTCCGGGACTGACCTACGAGCAGTACTTC. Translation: CASSPPGLTYEQYF.

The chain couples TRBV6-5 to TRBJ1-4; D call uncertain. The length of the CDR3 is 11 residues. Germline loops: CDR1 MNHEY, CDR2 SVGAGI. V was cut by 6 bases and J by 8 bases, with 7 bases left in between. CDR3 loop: CASRSQEKLFF. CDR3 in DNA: TGTGCCAGCAGAAGTCAGGAAAAACTGTTTTTT.

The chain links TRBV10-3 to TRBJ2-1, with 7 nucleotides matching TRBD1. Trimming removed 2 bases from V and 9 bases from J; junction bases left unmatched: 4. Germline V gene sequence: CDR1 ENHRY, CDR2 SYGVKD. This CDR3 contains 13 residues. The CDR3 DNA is TGTGCCATCAGTGAGGGACAGGTTACTGAGCAGTTCTTC. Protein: CAISEGQVTEQFF.

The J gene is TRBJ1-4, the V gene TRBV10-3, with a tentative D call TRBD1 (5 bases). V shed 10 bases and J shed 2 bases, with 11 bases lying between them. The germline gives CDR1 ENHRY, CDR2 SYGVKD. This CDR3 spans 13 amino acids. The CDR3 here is CATTRGTNEKLFF. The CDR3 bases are TGTGCCACCACTCGGGGGACTAATGAAAAACTGTTTTTT.

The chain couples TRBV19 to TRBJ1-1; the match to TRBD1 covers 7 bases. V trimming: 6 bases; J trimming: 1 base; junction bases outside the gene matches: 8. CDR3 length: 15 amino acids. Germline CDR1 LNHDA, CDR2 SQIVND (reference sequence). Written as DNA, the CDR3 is TGTGCCAGTAGGCTACAGGGGAACAAGAACACTGAAGCTTTCTTT. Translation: CASRLQGNKNTEAFF. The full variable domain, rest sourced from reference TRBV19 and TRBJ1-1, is DGGITQSPKYLFRKEGQNVTLSCEQNLNHDAMYWYRQDPGQGLRLIYYSQIVNDFQKGDIAEGYSVSREKKESFPLTVTSAQKNPTAFYLCASRLQGNKNTEAFFGQGTRLTVV.

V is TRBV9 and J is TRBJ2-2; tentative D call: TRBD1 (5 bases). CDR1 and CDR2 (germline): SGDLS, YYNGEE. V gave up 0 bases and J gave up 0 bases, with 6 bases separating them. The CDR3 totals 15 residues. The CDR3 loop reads CASSVVDTNTGELFF. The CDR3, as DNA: TGTGCCAGCAGCGTAGTGGACACGAACACCGGGGAGCTGTTTTTT.

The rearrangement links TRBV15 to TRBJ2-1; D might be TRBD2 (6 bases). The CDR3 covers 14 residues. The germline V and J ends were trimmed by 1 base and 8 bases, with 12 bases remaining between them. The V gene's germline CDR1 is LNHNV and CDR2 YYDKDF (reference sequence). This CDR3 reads CATSRGASEDEQFF. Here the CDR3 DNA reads TGTGCCACCAGCAGAGGGGCTAGCGAAGATGAGCAGTTCTTC.

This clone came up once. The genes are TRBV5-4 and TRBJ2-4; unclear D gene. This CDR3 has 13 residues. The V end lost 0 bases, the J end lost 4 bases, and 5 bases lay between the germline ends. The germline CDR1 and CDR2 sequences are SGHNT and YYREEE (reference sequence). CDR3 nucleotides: TGTGCCAGCAGCTTGGGGGCTAAAAACATTCAGTACTTC. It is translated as CASSLGAKNIQYF.

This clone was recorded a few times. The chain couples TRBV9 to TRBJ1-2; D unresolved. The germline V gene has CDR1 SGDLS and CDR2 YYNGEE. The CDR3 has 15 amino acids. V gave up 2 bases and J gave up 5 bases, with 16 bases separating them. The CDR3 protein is CASSVRWQDSYGYTF. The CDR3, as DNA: TGTGCCAGCAGCGTCCGGTGGCAGGACTCATATGGCTACACCTTC.

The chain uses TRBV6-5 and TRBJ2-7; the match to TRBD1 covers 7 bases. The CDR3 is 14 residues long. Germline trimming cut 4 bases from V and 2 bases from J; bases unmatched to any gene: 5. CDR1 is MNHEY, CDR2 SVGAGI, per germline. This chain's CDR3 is CASSSRQGTYEQYF. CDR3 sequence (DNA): TGTGCCAGCAGTTCCCGACAGGGAACCTACGAGCAGTACTTC.

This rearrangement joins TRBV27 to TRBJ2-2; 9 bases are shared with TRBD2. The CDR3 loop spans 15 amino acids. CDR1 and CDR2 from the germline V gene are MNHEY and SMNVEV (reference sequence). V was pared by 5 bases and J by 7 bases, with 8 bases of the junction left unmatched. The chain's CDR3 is CASSRVAGDVGELFF. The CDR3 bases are TGTGCCAGCAGTAGGGTAGCGGGAGATGTCGGGGAGCTGTTTTTT.

The CDR3 region has the DNA TGTGCCAGCAGCTTAGCCGGGACAGGGGGTTCTGAAGCTTTCTTT. Amino acids: CASSLAGTGGSEAFF. V gene TRBV7-9 combines with J gene TRBJ1-1; 11 bases match TRBD1. The CDR3 has 15 amino acids. CDR1 is SEHNR and CDR2 is FQNEAQ in the germline V gene (reference sequence). V trimming: 0 bases; J trimming: 6 bases; junction bases outside the gene matches: 3. Using reference TRBV7-9 and TRBJ1-1 for the parts outside the CDR3, the full variable domain is DTGVSQNPRHKITKRGQNVTFRCDPISEHNRLYWYRQTLGQGPEFLTYFQNEAQLEKSRLLSDRFSAERPKGSFSTLEIQRTEQGDSAMYLCASSLAGTGGSEAFFGQGTRLTVV.

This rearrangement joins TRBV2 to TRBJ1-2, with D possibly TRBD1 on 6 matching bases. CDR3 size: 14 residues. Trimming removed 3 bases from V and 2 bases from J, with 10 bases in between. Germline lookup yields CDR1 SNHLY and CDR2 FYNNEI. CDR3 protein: CASSDTTGNYGYTF. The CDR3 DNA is TGTGCCAGCAGTGACACTACAGGGAACTATGGCTACACCTTC.

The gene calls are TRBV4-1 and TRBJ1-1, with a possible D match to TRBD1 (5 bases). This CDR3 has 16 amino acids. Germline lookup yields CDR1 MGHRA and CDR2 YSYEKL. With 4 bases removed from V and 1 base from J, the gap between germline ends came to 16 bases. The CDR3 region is CASSPLRDSPNTEAFF. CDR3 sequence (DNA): TGCGCCAGCAGCCCGTTGAGGGACTCTCCGAACACTGAAGCTTTCTTT.

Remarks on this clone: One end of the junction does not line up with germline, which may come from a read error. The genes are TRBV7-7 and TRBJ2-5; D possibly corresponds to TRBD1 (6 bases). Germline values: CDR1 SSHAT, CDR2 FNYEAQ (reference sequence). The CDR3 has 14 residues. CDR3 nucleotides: TGTGCTAGCAGCGCAGATGGGGGCCGGGGAACCCAGTACTTC. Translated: CASSADGGRGTQYF.

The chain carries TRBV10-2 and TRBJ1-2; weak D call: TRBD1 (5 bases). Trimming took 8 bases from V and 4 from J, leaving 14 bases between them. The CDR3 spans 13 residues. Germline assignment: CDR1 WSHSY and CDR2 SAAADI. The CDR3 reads CASGRGEGYGYTF. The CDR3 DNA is TGCGCCAGCGGGCGGGGGGAAGGCTATGGCTACACCTTC.

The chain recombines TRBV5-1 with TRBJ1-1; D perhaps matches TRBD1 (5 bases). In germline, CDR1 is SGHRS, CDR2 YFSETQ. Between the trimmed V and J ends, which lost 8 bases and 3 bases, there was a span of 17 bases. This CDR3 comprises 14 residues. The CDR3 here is CASRQGVPDTEAFF. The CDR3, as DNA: TGCGCCAGTCGTCAGGGCGTCCCGGACACTGAAGCTTTCTTT.

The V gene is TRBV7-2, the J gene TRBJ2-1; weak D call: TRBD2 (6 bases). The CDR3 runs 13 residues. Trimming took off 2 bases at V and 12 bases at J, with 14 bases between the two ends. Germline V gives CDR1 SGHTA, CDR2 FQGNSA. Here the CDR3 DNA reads TGTGCCAGCAGCTTAAGGGACGGGGGAGCGCAGTTCTTC. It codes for CASSLRDGGAQFF.

The CDR3 loop reads CAWSVRDLNTEAFF. The CDR3 DNA is TGTGCCTGGAGTGTGAGGGATTTGAACACTGAAGCTTTCTTT. V and J are TRBV30 and TRBJ1-1; D unclear. The V end lost 0 bases, the J end lost 0 bases, and 8 bases lay between the germline ends. CDR1 is GTSNPN and CDR2 is SVGIG in the germline V gene (reference sequence). This CDR3 contains 14 residues. The complete variable domain, with remaining parts taken from reference TRBV30 and TRBJ1-1, reads SQTIHQWPATLVQPVGSPLSLECTVEGTSNPNLYWYRQAAGRGLQLLFYSVGIGQISSEVPQNLSASRPQDRQFILSSKKLLLSDSGFYLCAWSVRDLNTEAFFGQGTRLTVV.

The CDR3 spells CASSSVVTGELFF. In nucleotides, the CDR3 is TGTGCCAGCAGCTCCGTAGTAACCGGGGAGCTGTTTTTT. This sequence joins TRBV7-7 and TRBJ2-2, with D unresolved. This CDR3 contains 13 residues. CDR1 and CDR2 (germline): SSHAT, FNYEAQ (reference sequence). V shed 4 bases and J shed 5 bases, with 8 bases lying between them.

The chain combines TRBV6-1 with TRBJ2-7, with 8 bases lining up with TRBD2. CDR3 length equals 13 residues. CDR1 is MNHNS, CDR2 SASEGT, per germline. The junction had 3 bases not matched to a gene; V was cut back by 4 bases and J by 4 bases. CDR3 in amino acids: CASSVEREYEQYF. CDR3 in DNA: TGTGCCAGCAGTGTCGAGCGGGAGTACGAGCAGTACTTC.

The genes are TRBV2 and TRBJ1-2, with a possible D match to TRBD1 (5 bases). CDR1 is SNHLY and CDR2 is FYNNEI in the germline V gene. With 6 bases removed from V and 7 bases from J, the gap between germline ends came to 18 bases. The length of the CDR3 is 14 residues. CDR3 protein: CASSKGVTFGGYTF. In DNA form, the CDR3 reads TGTGCCAGCAGCAAAGGGGTGACCTTTGGTGGCTACACCTTC.

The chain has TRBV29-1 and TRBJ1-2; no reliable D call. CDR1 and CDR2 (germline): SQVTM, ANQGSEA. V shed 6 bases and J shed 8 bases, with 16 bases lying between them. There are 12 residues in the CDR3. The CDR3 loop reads CSVADGLWGYTF. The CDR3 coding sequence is TGCAGCGTCGCAGACGGGTTGTGGGGCTACACCTTC.

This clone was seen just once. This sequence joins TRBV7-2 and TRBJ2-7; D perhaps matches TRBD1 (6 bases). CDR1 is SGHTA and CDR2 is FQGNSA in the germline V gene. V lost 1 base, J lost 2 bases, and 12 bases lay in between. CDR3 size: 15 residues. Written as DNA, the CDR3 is TGTGCCAGCAGCTTAGAAGGACAGCAAACCTACGAGCAGTACTTC. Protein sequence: CASSLEGQQTYEQYF.

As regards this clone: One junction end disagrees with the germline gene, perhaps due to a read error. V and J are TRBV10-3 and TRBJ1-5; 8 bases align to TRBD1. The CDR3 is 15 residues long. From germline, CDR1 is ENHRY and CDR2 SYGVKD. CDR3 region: CTISETGERGQPQHF. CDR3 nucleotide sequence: TGTACCATCAGTGAGACAGGGGAGAGGGGTCAGCCCCAGCATTTT.

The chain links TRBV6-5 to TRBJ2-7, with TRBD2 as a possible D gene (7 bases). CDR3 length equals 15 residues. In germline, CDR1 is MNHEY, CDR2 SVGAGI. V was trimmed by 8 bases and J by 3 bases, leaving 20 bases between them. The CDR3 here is CASGRGLHRDYEQYF. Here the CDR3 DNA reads TGTGCCAGCGGGCGGGGGCTGCACCGGGACTACGAGCAGTACTTC.

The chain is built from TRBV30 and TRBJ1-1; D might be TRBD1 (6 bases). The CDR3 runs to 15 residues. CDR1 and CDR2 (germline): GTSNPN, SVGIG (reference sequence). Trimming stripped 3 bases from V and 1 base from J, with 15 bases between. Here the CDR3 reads CAWSRRGHPNTEAFF. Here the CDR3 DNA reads TGTGCCTGGAGCCGTCGGGGACACCCGAACACTGAAGCTTTCTTT.

CDR3 sequence: CASSEAGREIQAFF. Written as DNA, the CDR3 is TGTGCCAGCAGTGAAGCGGGGAGGGAGATTCAAGCTTTCTTT. The chain uses TRBV6-1 and TRBJ1-1; D call uncertain. The ends were cut back, 0 bases at V and 9 bases at J, with 14 bases in the middle. Germline V CDR1 and CDR2: MNHNS, SASEGT. This CDR3 has 14 residues.

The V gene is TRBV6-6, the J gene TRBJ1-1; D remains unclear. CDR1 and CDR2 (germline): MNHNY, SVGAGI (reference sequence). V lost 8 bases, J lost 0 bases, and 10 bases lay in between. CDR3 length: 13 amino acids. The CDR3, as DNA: TGTGCCAGCGGAGGCGATATGAACACTGAAGCTTTCTTT. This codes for CASGGDMNTEAFF.